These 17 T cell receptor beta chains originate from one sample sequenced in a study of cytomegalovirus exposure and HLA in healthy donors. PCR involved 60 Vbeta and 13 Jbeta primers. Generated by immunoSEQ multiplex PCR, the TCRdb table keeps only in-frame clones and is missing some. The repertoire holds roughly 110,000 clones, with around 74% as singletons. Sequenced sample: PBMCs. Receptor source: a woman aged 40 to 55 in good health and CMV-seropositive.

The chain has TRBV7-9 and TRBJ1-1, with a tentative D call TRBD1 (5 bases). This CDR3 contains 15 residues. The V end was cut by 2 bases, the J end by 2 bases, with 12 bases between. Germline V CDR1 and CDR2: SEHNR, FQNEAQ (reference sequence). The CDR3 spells CASSLTSQGNTEAFF. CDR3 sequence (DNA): TGTGCCAGCAGCTTAACCTCGCAGGGTAACACTGAAGCTTTCTTT.

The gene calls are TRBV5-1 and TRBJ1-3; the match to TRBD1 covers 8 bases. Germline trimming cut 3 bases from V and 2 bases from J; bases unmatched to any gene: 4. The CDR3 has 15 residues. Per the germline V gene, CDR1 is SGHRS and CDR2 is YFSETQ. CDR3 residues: CASSSTGDAGNTIYF. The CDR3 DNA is TGCGCCAGCAGCTCGACAGGGGATGCTGGAAACACCATATATTTT.

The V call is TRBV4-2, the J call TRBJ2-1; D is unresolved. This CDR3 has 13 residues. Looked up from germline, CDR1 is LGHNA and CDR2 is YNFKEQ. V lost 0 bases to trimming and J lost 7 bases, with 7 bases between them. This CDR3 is CASSQESGNEQFF. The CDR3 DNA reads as TGTGCCAGCAGCCAAGAATCAGGTAATGAGCAGTTCTTC.

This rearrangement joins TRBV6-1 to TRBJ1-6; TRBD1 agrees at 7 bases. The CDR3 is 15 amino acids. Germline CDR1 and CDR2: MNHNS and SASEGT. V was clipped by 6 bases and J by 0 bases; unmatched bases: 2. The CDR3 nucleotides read TGTGCCAGCAGACAGGGGAGCTCCTATAATTCACCCCTCCACTTT. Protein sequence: CASRQGSSYNSPLHF.

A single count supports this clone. CDR3 DNA sequence: TGTGCCTGGAGGAAAGACAATTCTAACTATGGCTACACCTTC. Its protein is CAWRKDNSNYGYTF. This chain connects TRBV30 to TRBJ1-2; no clear D gene. CDR1 is GTSNPN, CDR2 SVGIG, per germline (reference sequence). Trimming removed 3 bases at V and 0 bases at J, with 11 bases between. The CDR3 extends over 14 amino acids. The variable domain in full, with the rest retrieved from reference TRBV30 and TRBJ1-2, is SQTIHQWPATLVQPVGSPLSLECTVEGTSNPNLYWYRQAAGRGLQLLFYSVGIGQISSEVPQNLSASRPQDRQFILSSKKLLLSDSGFYLCAWRKDNSNYGYTFGSGTRLTVV.

For the CDR3, the DNA is TGTGCCAGCAGCCGGGGACAGGGGCAACAAGAGACCCAGTACTTC. Translating it yields CASSRGQGQQETQYF. The chain couples TRBV7-6 to TRBJ2-5, with 10 bases that match TRBD1. The CDR3 covers 15 residues. J lost 2 bases, V lost 5 bases, and 5 bases had no gene match. Per germline, CDR1 SGHVS and CDR2 FNYEAQ.

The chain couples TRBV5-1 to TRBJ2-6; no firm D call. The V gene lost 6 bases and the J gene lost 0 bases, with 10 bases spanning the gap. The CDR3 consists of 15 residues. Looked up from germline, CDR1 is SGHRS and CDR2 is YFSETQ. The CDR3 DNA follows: TGCGCCAGCAACGCCCCCAGCTCTGGGGCCAACGTCCTGACTTTC. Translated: CASNAPSSGANVLTF.

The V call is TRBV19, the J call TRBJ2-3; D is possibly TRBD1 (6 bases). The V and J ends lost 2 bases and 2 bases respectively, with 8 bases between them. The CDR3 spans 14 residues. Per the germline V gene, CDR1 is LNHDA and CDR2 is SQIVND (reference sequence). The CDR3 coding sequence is TGTGCCAGTAGTATACAGGGGAACACAGATACGCAGTATTTT. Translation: CASSIQGNTDTQYF.

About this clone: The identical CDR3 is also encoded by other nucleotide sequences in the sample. The CDR3 is CASSPGQGNTEAFF. CDR3 coding DNA: TGTGCCAGCAGCCCGGGACAGGGGAACACTGAAGCTTTCTTT. The chain uses TRBV7-2 and TRBJ1-1, with 9 bases matching TRBD1. The germline V gene has CDR1 SGHTA and CDR2 FQGNSA. This CDR3 is built from 14 residues. J gave up 1 base and V 5 bases, and 2 bases lay outside the gene matches.

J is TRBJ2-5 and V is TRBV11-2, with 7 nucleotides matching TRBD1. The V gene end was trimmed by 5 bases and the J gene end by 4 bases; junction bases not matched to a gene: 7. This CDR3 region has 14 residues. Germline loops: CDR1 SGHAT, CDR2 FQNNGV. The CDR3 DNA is TGTGCCAGCAGCCTCGACAGGGTAATAGAGACCCAGTACTTC. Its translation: CASSLDRVIETQYF.

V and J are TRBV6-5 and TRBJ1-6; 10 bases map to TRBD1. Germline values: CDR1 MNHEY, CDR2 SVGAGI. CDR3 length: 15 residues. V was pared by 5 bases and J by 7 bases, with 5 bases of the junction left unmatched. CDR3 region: CASSKLGQGNSPLHF. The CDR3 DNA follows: TGTGCCAGCAGTAAGCTGGGACAGGGGAATTCACCCCTCCACTTT.

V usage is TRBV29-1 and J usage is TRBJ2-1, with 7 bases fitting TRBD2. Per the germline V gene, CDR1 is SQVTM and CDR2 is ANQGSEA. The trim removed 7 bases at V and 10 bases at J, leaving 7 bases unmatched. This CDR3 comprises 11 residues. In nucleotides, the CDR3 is TGCAGCGGGGGGGGTGTAGGAGAGCAGTTCTTC. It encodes CSGGGVGEQFF.

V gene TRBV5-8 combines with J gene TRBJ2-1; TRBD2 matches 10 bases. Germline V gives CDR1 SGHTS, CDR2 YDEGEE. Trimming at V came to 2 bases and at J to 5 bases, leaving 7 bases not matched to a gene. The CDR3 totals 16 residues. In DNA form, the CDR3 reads TGTGCCAGCAGCTTACCGGGACTAGCGCGAGACAATGAGCAGTTCTTC. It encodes CASSLPGLARDNEQFF.

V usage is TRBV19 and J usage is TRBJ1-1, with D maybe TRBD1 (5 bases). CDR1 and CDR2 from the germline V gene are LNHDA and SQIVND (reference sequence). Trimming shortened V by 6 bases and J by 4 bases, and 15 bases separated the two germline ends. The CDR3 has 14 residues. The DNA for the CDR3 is TGTGCCAGTAGCTCGGTGTCAGGGATCACTGAAGCTTTCTTT. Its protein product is CASSSVSGITEAFF. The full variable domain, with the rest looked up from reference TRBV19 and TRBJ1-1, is DGGITQSPKYLFRKEGQNVTLSCEQNLNHDAMYWYRQDPGQGLRLIYYSQIVNDFQKGDIAEGYSVSREKKESFPLTVTSAQKNPTAFYLCASSSVSGITEAFFGQGTRLTVV.

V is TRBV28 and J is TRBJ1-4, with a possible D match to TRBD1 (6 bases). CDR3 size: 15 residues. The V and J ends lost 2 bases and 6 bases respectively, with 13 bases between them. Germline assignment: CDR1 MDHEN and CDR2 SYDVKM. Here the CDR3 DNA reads TGTGCCAGCAGTTTAACCACGGCAGGGGATGAAAAACTGTTTTTT. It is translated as CASSLTTAGDEKLFF. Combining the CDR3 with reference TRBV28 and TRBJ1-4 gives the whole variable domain DVKVTQSSRYLVKRTGEKVFLECVQDMDHENMFWYRQDPGLGLRLIYFSYDVKMKEKGDIPEGYSVSREKKERFSLILESASTNQTSMYLCASSLTTAGDEKLFFGSGTQLSVL.

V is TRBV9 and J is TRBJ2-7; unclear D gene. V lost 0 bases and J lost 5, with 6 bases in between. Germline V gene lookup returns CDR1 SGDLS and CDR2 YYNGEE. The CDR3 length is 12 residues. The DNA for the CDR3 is TGTGCCAGCAGCGTAGAACAGAACGAGCAGTACTTC. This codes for CASSVEQNEQYF.

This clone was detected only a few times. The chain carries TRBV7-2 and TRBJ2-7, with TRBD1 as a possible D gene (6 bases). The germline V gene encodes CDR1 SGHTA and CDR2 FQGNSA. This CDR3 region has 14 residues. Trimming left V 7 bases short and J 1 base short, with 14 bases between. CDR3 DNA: TGTGCCAGCAAACTAGGACAGTATTCCTACGAGCAGTACTTC. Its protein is CASKLGQYSYEQYF.